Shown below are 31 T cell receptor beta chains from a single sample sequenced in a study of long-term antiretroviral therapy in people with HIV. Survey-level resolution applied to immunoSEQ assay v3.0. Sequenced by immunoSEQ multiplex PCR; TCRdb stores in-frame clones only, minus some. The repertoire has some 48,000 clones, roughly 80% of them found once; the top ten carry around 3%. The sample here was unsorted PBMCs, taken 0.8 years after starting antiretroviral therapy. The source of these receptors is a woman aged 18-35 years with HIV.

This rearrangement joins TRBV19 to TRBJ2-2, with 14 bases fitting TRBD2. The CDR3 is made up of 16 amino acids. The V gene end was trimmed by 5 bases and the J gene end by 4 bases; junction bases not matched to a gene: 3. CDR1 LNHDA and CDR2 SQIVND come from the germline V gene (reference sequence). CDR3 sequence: CASSRLAGGGTGELFF. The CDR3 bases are TGTGCCAGTAGTCGACTAGCGGGAGGGGGCACCGGGGAGCTGTTTTTT.

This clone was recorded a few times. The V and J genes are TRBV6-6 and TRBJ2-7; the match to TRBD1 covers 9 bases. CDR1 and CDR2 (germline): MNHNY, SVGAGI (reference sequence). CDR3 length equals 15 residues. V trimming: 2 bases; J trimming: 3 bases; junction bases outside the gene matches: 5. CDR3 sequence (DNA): TGTGCCAGCAGTTACACCGGGACAGGGAACTACGAGCAGTACTTC. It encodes CASSYTGTGNYEQYF.

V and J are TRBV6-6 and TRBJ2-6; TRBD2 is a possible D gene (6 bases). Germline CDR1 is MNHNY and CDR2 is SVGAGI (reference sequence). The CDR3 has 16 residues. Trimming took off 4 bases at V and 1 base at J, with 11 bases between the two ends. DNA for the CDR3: TGTGCCAGCAGTTTCAATGGGGGGTCTGGGGCCAACGTCCTGACTTTC. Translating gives CASSFNGGSGANVLTF.

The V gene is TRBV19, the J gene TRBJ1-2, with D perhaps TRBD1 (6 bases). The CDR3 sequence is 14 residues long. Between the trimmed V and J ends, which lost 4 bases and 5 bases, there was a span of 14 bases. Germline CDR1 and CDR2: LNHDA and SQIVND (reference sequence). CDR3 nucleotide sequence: TGTGCCAGTAGTACTCCGGGACACGGATATGGCTACACCTTC. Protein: CASSTPGHGYGYTF. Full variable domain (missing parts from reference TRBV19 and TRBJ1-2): DGGITQSPKYLFRKEGQNVTLSCEQNLNHDAMYWYRQDPGQGLRLIYYSQIVNDFQKGDIAEGYSVSREKKESFPLTVTSAQKNPTAFYLCASSTPGHGYGYTFGSGTRLTVV.

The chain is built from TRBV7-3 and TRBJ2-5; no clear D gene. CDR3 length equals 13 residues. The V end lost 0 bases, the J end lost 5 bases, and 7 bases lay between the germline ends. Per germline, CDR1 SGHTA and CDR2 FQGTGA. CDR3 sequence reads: CASSLTGGETQYF. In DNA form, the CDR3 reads TGTGCCAGCAGCTTAACAGGCGGCGAGACCCAGTACTTC.

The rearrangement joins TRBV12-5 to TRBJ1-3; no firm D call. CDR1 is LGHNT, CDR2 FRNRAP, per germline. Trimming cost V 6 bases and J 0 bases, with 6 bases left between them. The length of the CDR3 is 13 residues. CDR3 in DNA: TGTGCTAGTGGCCAGAGCTCTGGAAACACCATATATTTT. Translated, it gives CASGQSSGNTIYF.

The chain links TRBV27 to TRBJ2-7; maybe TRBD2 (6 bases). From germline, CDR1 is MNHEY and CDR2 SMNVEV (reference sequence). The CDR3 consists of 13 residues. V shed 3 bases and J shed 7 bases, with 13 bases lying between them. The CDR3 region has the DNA TGTGCCAGCAGTTTCTTCGGACTACGAGAGCAGTACTTC. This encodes CASSFFGLREQYF.

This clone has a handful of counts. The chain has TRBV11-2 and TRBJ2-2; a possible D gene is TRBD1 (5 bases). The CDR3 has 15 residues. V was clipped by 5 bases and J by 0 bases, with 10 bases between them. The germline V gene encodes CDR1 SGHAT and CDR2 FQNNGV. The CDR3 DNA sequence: TGTGCCAGCAGCCCCACAGGAGCGAACACCGGGGAGCTGTTTTTT. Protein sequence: CASSPTGANTGELFF.

The CDR3: CASSLVVLAGASYNEQFF. CDR3 coding DNA: TGTGCCAGCAGCTTAGTAGTCCTAGCGGGAGCTTCCTACAATGAGCAGTTCTTC. The V call is TRBV7-6, the J call TRBJ2-1, with 10 nucleotides matching TRBD2. CDR1 is SGHVS, CDR2 FNYEAQ, per germline. V shed 1 base, J shed 1 base, and the junction held 7 bases outside the gene matches. This CDR3 spans 18 amino acids. The full variable domain, its missing parts supplied by reference TRBV7-6 and TRBJ2-1, is GAGVSQSPRYKVTKRGQDVALRCDPISGHVSLYWYRQALGQGPEFLTYFNYEAQQDKSGLPNDRFSAERPEGSISTLTIQRTEQRDSAMYRCASSLVVLAGASYNEQFFGPGTRLTVL.

The CDR3: CASSYSSWVGEQFF. Written as DNA, the CDR3 is TGTGCCAGCAGTTACTCTTCCTGGGTGGGTGAGCAGTTCTTC. The chain employs TRBV6-5 and TRBJ2-1; D call uncertain. The CDR3 is made up of 14 amino acids. The ends were cut back, 0 bases at V and 9 bases at J, with 12 bases in the middle. Germline assignment: CDR1 MNHEY and CDR2 SVGAGI.

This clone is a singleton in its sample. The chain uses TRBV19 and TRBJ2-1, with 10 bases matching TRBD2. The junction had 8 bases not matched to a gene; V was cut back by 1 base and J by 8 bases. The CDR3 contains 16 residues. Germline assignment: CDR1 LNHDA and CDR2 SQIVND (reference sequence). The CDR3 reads CASSIVASGSGDEQFF. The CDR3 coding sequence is TGTGCCAGTAGTATAGTAGCTAGCGGGAGTGGGGATGAGCAGTTCTTC.

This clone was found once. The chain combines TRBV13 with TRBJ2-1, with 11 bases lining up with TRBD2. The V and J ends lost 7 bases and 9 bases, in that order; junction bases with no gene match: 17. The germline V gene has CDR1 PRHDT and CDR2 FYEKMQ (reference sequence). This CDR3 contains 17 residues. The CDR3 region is CASTIFRSGRAAFEQFF. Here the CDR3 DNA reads TGTGCCAGCACTATATTCCGTAGCGGGAGGGCTGCCTTTGAGCAGTTCTTC.

The CDR3 nucleotides are TGTGCCAGCAGCGTAGACGGATCCAAGGGGCGGCTATATGGCTACACCTTC. Translating gives CASSVDGSKGRLYGYTF. This chain links TRBV9 with TRBJ1-2; a possible D gene is TRBD1 (5 bases). V was shortened by 0 bases and J by 5 bases, with 20 bases between the two germline ends. The CDR3 extends over 17 amino acids. Germline CDR1 is SGDLS and CDR2 is YYNGEE.

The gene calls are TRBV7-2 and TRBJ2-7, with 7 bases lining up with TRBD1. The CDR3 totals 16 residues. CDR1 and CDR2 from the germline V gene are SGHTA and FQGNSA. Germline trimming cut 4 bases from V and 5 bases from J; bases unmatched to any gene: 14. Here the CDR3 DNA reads TGTGCCAGCAGCTGGATTGCGACAGGGAGTAAAAACGAGCAGTACTTC. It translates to CASSWIATGSKNEQYF.

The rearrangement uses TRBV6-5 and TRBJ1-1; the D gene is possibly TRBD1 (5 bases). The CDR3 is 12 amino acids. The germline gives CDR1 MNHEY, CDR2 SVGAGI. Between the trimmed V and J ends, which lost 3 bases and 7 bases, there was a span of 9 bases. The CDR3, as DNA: TGTGCCAGCAGTTATACGGGGGTTGAAGCTTTCTTT. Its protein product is CASSYTGVEAFF.

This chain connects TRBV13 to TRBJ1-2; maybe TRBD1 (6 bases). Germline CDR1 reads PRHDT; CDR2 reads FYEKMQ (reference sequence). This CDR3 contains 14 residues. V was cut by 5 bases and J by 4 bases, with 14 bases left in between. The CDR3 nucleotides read TGTGCCAGCAGCACACGACAGGACTGCTATGGCTACACCTTC. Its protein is CASSTRQDCYGYTF. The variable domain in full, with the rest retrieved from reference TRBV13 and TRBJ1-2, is AAGVIQSPRHLIKEKRETATLKCYPIPRHDTVYWYQQGPGQDPQFLISFYEKMQSDKGSIPDRFSAQQFSDYHSELNMSSLELGDSALYFCASSTRQDCYGYTFGSGTRLTVV.

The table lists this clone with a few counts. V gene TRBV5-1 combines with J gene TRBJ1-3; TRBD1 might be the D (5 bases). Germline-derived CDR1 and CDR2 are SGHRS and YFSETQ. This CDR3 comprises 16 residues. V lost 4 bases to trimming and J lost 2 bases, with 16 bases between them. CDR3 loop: CASSSGPGSTGNTIYF. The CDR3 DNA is TGCGCCAGCAGCAGCGGACCAGGGAGCACTGGAAACACCATATATTTT.

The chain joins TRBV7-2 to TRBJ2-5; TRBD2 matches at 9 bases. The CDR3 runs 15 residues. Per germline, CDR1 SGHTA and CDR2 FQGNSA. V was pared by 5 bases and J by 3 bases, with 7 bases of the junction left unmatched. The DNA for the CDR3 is TGTGCCAGCAGCAACATGGGCGGGAGGGAAGAGACCCAGTACTTC. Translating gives CASSNMGGREETQYF.

CDR3 in DNA: TGTGCCAGCAGCTTAGACAGGGACTATGGCTACACCTTC. Protein: CASSLDRDYGYTF. The chain combines TRBV7-2 with TRBJ1-2; D perhaps matches TRBD1 (6 bases). V lost 1 base and J 3 bases, leaving 6 bases between the germline ends. The CDR3 covers 13 residues. The germline gives CDR1 SGHTA, CDR2 FQGNSA.

CDR3 sequence: CATSARLTGDGYTF. The CDR3 bases are TGTGCCACCAGCGCCCGATTAACAGGGGATGGCTACACCTTC. The J gene is TRBJ1-2, the V gene TRBV15, with 7 nucleotides matching TRBD1. V trimming: 5 bases; J trimming: 6 bases; junction bases outside the gene matches: 9. This CDR3 has 14 residues. Germline CDR1 reads LNHNV; CDR2 reads YYDKDF (reference sequence).

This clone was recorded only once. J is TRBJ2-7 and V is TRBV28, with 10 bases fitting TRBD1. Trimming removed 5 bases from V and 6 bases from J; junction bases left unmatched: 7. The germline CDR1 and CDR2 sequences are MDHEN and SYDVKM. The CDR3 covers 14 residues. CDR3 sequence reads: CASSDRGRLSEQYF. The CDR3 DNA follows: TGTGCCAGCAGTGACAGGGGGCGTTTATCCGAGCAGTACTTC.

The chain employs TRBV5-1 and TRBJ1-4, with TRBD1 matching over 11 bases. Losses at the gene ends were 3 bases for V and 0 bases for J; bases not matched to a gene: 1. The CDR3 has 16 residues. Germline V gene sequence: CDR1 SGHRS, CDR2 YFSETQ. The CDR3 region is CASSWGQGATNEKLFF. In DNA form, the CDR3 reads TGCGCCAGCAGCTGGGGACAGGGGGCAACTAATGAAAAACTGTTTTTT.

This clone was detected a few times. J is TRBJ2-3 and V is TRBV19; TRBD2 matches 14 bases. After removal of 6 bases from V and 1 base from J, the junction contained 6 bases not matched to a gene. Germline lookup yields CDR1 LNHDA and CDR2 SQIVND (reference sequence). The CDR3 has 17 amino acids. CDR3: CASRETSGREGTDTQYF. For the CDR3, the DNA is TGTGCCAGTAGGGAGACTAGCGGGAGGGAGGGCACAGATACGCAGTATTTT.

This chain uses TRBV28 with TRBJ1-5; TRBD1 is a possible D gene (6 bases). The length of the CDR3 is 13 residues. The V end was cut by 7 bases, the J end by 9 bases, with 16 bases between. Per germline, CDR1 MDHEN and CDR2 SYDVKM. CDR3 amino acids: CASTLGGISPQHF. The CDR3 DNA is TGTGCCAGCACCTTAGGGGGGATATCGCCCCAGCATTTT.

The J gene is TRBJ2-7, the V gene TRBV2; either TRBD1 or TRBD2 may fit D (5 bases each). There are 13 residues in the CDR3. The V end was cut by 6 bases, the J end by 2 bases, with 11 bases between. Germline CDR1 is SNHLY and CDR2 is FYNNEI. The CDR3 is CASRRDGTYEQYF. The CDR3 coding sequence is TGTGCCAGCAGAAGGGACGGAACCTACGAGCAGTACTTC.

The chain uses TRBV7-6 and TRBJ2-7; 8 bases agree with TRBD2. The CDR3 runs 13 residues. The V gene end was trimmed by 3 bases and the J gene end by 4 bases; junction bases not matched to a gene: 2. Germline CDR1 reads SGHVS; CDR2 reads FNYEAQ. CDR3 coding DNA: TGTGCCAGCAGCTTGACTAGCGAGTACGAGCAGTACTTC. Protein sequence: CASSLTSEYEQYF.

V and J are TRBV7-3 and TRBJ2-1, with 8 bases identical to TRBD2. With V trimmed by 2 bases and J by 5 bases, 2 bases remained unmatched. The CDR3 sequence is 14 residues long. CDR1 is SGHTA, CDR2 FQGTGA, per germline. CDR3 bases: TGTGCCAGCAGCTTAGTCGGGGGGGACAATGAGCAGTTCTTC. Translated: CASSLVGGDNEQFF.

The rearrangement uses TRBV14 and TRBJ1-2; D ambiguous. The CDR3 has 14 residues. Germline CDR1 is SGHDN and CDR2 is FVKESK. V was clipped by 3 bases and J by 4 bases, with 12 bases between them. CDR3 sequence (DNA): TGTGCCAGCAGCCATGTTGACGGCCTCTATGGCTACACCTTC. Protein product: CASSHVDGLYGYTF.

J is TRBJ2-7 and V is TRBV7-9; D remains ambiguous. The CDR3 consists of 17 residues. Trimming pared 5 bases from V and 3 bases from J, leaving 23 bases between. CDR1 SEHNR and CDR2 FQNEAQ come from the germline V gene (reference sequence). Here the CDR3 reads CASSLDQFTGTVYEQYF. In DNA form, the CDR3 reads TGTGCCAGCAGCCTAGATCAGTTCACCGGAACCGTCTACGAGCAGTACTTC.

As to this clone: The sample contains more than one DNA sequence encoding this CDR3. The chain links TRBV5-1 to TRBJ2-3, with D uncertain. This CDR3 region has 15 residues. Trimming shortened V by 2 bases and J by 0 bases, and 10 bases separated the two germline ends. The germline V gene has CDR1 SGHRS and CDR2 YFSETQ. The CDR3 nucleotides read TGCGCCAGCAGCTTAGAGCGAACTAGCACAGATACGCAGTATTTT. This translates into CASSLERTSTDTQYF. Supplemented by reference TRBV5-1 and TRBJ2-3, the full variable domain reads KAGVTQTPRYLIKTRGQQVTLSCSPISGHRSVSWYQQTPGQGLQFLFEYFSETQRNKGNFPGRFSGRQFSNSRSEMNVSTLELGDSALYLCASSLERTSTDTQYFGPGTRLTVL.

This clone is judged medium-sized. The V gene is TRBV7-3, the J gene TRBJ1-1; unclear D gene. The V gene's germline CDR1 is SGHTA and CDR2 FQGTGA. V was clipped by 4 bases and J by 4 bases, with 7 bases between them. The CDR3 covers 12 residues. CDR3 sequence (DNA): TGTGCCAGCAGCTCCTTCACCACTGAAGCTTTCTTT. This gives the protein CASSSFTTEAFF.